This TCR beta chain was identified in a study of blood T cells in healthy people across ages. Through a sample-barcoded 5' primer and a J-beta primer mix, a second PCR was run for roughly 6 to 12 cycles. Each cDNA molecule received a tag from a template-switch adaptor that had 12 random nucleotides. TCRdb used MiXCR to reprocess the 5' RACE reads, holding one entry per CDR3 protein. The table has 700,000 or so distinct CDR3 sequences, around 38% seen once. V shed 5 bases and J shed 3 bases, with 11 bases lying between them. The CDR3 is made up of 13 amino acids. Germline CDR1 SEHNR, CDR2 FQNEAQ (reference sequence).

The sequence came from an elderly man in good health. Sequences were obtained from blood. The V call is TRBV7-9, the J call TRBJ2-7; TRBD2 is a possible D gene (6 bases). The CDR3 DNA reads as TGTGCCAGCAGCCGGGACTCGCGCTACGAGCAGTACTTC. This translates into CASSRDSRYEQYF.